This passage covers 3 T cell receptor beta chains from one sample sequenced in a study of shared clonotypes between healthy human individuals. Libraries were prepared by immunoSEQ multiplex PCR; TCRdb keeps only in-frame clonotypes and omits some of them. The data hold a few million clones, with approximately 95% observed a single time. Sequenced sample: naive CD4+ T cells from PBMCs. The subset is: CD45RA+ positively selected. The receptor source for this set is a man aged 18 to 30 in good health. Some clones in this sample may be carry-over from other donors' samples.

The V gene is TRBV4-1, the J gene TRBJ2-2, with D possibly TRBD1 on 6 matching bases. The CDR3 length is 16 residues. Germline CDR1 reads MGHRA; CDR2 reads YSYEKL. V gave up 0 bases and J gave up 1 base, with 9 bases separating them. CDR3 sequence: CASSQDGTKNTGELFF. DNA of the CDR3: TGCGCCAGCAGCCAAGACGGGACAAAGAACACCGGGGAGCTGTTTTTT.

The V gene is TRBV15, the J gene TRBJ1-3; D remains ambiguous. The V end was cut by 4 bases, the J end by 0 bases, with 10 bases between. CDR1 and CDR2 from the germline V gene are LNHNV and YYDKDF (reference sequence). This CDR3 has 15 residues. The CDR3 bases are TGTGCCACCAGCACGATCGGCCTCTCTGGAAACACCATATATTTT. Protein sequence: CATSTIGLSGNTIYF.

The chain employs TRBV7-9 and TRBJ2-7, with unresolved D. Germline values: CDR1 SEHNR, CDR2 FQNEAQ (reference sequence). This CDR3 is 12 amino acids long. Trimming cost V 1 base and J 5 bases, with 6 bases left between them. The CDR3 region is CASSLEGNEQYF. Written as DNA, the CDR3 is TGTGCCAGCAGCTTAGAGGGTAACGAGCAGTACTTC.